This T cell receptor (beta chain) comes out of a study of regulatory T cells in long-lasting Graves disease (dated by TCRdb to the early 2020s). For the wider study: To count as having persistent Graves' disease, a patient had to have received antithyroid drug treatment for over 5 years with TSH receptor autoantibodies remaining persistently positive. In the clinical cohort, patients with persistent Graves' disease had used antithyroid drugs for an average of roughly 10 years. The study was conducted in China and was registered as a clinical trial. Peripheral blood TCR sequencing and RNA sequencing compared persistent Graves' disease patients with newly diagnosed Graves' disease patients. A total of about 33 samples were covered by TCR sequencing, comprising some 13 persistent and around 20 newly diagnosed Graves' disease patients.

Reading the germline V gene gives CDR1 MNHNS and CDR2 SASEGT. The cysteine opens and the phenylalanine closes a CDR3 of 15 amino acids. Kept here is only the CDR3 DNA, which spans 45 bases and is read in frame from base 1. Trimming accounts for 2 bases at V and 1 base at J, while the number of junction bases matched to no gene is 3. The library relied on multiplex PCR. The data were produced on an Illumina HiSeq 4000. To build TCR beta libraries, CDR3 regions were amplified by Arm-PCR using iRepertoire HTBI primers. Before sequencing, the PCR products went through gel purification. The source study handled its data this way. A total of some 65 TRBV and under 15 TRBJ segments were identified across samples and were used for gene usage analysis of CDR3 amino acid clonotypes. COPE and FqMerger were used to merge filtered high-quality paired reads into contigs. BLAST was used to align contigs to the IMGT TRBV, TRBD and TRBJ reference genes, and CDR3 was defined following IMGT. Highly expanded clones were defined as clonotypes with a frequency above 0.1%. Shannon entropy served as the measure of repertoire diversity, while the Gini coefficient captured V-J evenness. A clonotype was considered public if more than one individual shared it. The public sequencing data were trimmed at Q25 with fastp and processed into clonotypes with MiXCR by TCRdb, which kept only in-frame beta chains. Identical CDR3 proteins give one entry, which carries the most common genes and DNA. It is TCRdb's table, rather than the study itself, that gives the V and J calls and clone size. In all, the sample holds about 300,000 distinct CDR3 sequences, and 20% to 25% of those were seen once. Roughly three fifths of the sample is taken by the ten largest.

Study-wide conclusions, independent of this receptor: Patients with persistent disease shared more public clonotypes (around 2,500) than newly diagnosed patients did (more than 900). Because the primary lesion, thyroid tissue, could not be accessed, the study looked at peripheral blood alone. Lower TCR Shannon entropy and fewer highly expanded clones were observed in persistent Graves' disease patients than in newly diagnosed patients, which suggested clonal expansion. Persistent disease showed preferential use of TRBV28, TRBJ1-2 and TRBJ2-5, whereas newly diagnosed disease favored TRBV20-1 and TRBJ2-1. The authors acknowledged the small sample size as a limitation that may reduce accuracy. Sequencing and analysis were limited to the TCR beta chain.

The time point tag for this specimen amounts to: persistent/refractory GD, antithyroid drugs over 5 years with positive TRAb. For both TCR sequencing and RNA sequencing, RNA was extracted from PBMCs using TRIzol. The diagnosis of Graves' disease followed American Thyroid Association guidelines. Recruitment of patients was carried out at an endocrinology department in Xi'an, China. Each patient gave 7.5 to 10 milliliters of peripheral blood, collected in an EDTA anticoagulant tube. Ficoll Paque Plus density gradient separation was used to isolate PBMCs, and no further T cell sorting was done. An Agilent 2100 Bioanalyzer and agarose gel were used to check RNA quality, while a NanoDrop 2000 measured RNA concentration. This clonotype was recorded a few times. Its antigen is currently not known. No base quality values were provided; no much bigger clone lies one nucleotide off.

Rearrangement joined TRBV6-1 to TRBJ2-5; 8 junctional bases match TRBD2. Material: peripheral blood mononuclear cells (PBMCs), obtained when the disease was refractory, from a patient treated with antithyroid drugs. This TCR was sampled from a female donor with Graves disease. For the CDR3, the sequence is CASSENSGTQETQYF. In nucleotides, the sequence is TGTGCCAGCAGTGAAAATAGCGGGACCCAAGAGACCCAGTACTTC.